Listed here is a single T cell receptor beta chain. This clone may be a read error of a much larger clone one base away. This entry comes from a study of T cell repertoires in cytomegalovirus infection. Overall study: Indications came from public TCR beta signatures; they pointed to CMV infection and to a matching HLA type.

TCRdb reprocessed the reads with MiXCR, giving one entry per CDR3 protein. The sample has roughly 640,000 distinct CDR3 sequences; less than 25% are singletons. The CDR3 sequence is 11 residues long. CDR1 is MDHEN and CDR2 is SYDVKM in the germline V gene. The sequenced sample was CD8+ T cells from PBMCs. J is TRBJ2-1 and V is TRBV28, with D unresolved. This TCR derives from a human donor in good health (CMV status not recorded). Some clones in this sample may be carry-over from other donors' samples. The CDR3 nucleotides read TGTGCCAACAGTTTAAACCTCGATCAGTTCTTC. Its protein product is CANSLNLDQFF.